The TCR beta chain described here comes from a study of human thymus T cells. Resected material from corrective heart surgery provided the thymus tissue analysed. Method: immunoSEQ multiplex PCR; TCRdb's copy keeps in-frame clones and lacks some. This sample carries 55,000 to 85,000 clones, 90% to 95% of them seen once, and the ten largest clones take around 0.037%. The CDR3 spans 13 residues. V lost 0 bases and J 6 bases, leaving 8 bases between the germline ends. CDR1 is SGHRS, CDR2 YFSETQ, per germline. The sequence came from a girl less than two years old with a congenital heart defect but otherwise immunologically healthy. Sequencing was done on a sample of thymus tissue. The chain couples TRBV5-1 to TRBJ2-3, with no clear D. The DNA for the CDR3 is TGCGCCAGCAGCTTGGTTTCCAGGGATACGCAGTATTTT. Its translation: CASSLVSRDTQYF. Combining the CDR3 with reference TRBV5-1 and TRBJ2-3 gives the whole variable domain KAGVTQTPRYLIKTRGQQVTLSCSPISGHRSVSWYQQTPGQGLQFLFEYFSETQRNKGNFPGRFSGRQFSNSRSEMNVSTLELGDSALYLCASSLVSRDTQYFGPGTRLTVL.